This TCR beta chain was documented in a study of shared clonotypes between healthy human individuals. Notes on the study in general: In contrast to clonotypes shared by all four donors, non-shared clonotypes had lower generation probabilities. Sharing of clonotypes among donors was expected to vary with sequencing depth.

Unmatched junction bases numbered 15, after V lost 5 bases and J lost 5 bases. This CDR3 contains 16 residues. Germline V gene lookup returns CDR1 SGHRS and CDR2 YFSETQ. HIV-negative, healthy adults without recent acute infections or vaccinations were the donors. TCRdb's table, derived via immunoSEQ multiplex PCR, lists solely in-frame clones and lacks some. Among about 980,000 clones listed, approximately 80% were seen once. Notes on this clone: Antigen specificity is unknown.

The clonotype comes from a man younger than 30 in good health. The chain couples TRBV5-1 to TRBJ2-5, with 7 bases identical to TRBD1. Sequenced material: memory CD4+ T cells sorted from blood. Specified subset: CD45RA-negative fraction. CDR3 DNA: TGCGCCAGCAGTTACAGGGGCCCCGAGTTTGGTGAGACCCAGTACTTC. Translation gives CASSYRGPEFGETQYF.